This section outlines one T cell receptor (beta chain) sequence together with its context. The data originate from a study of blood T cell repertoires in COVID-19. Study in general: PBMCs, B-cell-depleted T cells, or T cells were the source of the cDNA or gDNA that made up the material.

The germline CDR1 and CDR2 sequences are SGHAT and FQNNGV. V was clipped by 5 bases and J by 2 bases; unmatched bases: 4. The length of the CDR3 is 14 residues. Sequencing used immunoSEQ multiplex PCR; TCRdb keeps in-frame clones, though not all of them. The repertoire holds 150,000 to 200,000 clones, with roughly 85% as singletons. The chain combines TRBV11-2 with TRBJ2-3; 7 nucleotides line up with TRBD1. The receptor was derived from a man aged 50-60 years with active or convalescent COVID-19. The sequencing sample was made of peripheral blood. The CDR3 DNA reads TGTGCCAGCAGCCCCGGGACAGACACAGATACGCAGTATTTT. This codes for CASSPGTDTDTQYF.